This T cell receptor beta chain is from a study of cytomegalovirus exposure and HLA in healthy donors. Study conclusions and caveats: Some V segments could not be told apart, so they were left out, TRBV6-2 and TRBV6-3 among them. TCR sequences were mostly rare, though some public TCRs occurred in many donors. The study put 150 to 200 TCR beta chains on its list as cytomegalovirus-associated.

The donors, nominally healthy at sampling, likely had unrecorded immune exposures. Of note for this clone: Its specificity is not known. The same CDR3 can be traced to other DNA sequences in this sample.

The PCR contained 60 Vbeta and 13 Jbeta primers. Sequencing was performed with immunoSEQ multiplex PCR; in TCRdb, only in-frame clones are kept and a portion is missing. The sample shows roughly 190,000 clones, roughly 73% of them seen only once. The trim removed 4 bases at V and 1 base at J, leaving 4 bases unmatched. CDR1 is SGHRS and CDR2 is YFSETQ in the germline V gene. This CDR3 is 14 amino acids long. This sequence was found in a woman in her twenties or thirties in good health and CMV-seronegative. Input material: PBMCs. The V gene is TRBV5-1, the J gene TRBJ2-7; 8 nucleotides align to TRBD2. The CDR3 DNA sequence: TGCGCCAGCAGCCTTAGCGGGGTGTCCTACGAGCAGTACTTC. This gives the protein CASSLSGVSYEQYF.